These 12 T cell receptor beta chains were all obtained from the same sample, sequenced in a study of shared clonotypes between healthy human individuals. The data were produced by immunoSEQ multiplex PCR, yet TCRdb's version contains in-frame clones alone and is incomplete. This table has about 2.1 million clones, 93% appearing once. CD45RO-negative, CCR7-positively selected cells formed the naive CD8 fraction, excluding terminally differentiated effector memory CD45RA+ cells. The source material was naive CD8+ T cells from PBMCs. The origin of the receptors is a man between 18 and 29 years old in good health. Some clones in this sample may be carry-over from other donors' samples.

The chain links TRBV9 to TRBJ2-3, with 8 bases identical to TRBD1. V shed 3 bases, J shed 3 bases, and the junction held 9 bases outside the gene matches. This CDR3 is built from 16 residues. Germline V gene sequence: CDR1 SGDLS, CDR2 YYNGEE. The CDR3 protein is CASSASGGAGTDTQYF. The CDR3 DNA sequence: TGTGCCAGCAGCGCGTCAGGGGGCGCCGGGACAGATACGCAGTATTTT. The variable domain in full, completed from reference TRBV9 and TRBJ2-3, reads DSGVTQTPKHLITATGQRVTLRCSPRSGDLSVYWYQQSLDQGLQFLIQYYNGEERAKGNILERFSAQQFPDLHSELNLSSLELGDSALYFCASSASGGAGTDTQYFGPGTRLTVL.

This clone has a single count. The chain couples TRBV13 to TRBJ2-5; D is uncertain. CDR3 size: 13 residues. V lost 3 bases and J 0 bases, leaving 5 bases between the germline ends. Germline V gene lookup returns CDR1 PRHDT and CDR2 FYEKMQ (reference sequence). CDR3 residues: CASSFFYQETQYF. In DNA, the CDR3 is TGTGCCAGCAGCTTCTTCTACCAAGAGACCCAGTACTTC.

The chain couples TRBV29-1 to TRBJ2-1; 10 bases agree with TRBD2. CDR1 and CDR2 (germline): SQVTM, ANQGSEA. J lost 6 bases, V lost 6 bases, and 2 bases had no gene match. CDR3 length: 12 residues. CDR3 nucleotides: TGCAGCGTGCGGACTAGCGGCAATGAGCAGTTCTTC. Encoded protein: CSVRTSGNEQFF.

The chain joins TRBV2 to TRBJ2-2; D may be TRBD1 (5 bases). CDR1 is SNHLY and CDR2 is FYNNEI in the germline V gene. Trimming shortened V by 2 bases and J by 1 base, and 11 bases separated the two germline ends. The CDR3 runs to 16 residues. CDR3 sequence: CASSEPEGVNTGELFF. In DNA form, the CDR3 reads TGTGCCAGCAGTGAACCAGAAGGGGTGAACACCGGGGAGCTGTTTTTT.

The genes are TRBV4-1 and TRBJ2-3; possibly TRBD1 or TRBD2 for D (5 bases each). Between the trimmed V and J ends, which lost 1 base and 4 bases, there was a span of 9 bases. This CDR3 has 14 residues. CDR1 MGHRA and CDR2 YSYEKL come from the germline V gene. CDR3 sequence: CASSQAGAADTQYF. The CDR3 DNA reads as TGCGCCAGCAGCCAAGCCGGGGCAGCAGATACGCAGTATTTT.

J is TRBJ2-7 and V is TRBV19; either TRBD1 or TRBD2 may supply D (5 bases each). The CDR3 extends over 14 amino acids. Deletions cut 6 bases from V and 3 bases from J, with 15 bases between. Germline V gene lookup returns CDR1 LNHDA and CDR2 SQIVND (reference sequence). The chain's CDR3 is CASSIGAAHYEQYF. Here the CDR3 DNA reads TGTGCCAGTAGCATCGGGGCAGCCCACTACGAGCAGTACTTC.

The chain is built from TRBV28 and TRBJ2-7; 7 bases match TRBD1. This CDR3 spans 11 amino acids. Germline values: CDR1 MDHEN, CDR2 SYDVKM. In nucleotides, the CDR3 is TGTGACGGGACAGCCAGGTACGAGCAGTACTTC. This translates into CDGTARYEQYF.

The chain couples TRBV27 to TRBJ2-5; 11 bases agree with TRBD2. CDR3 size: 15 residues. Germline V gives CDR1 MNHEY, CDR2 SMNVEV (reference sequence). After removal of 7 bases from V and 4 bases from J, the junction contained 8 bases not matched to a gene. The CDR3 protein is CASTVAGGPGETQYF. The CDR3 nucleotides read TGTGCCAGCACCGTAGCGGGAGGGCCGGGAGAGACCCAGTACTTC.

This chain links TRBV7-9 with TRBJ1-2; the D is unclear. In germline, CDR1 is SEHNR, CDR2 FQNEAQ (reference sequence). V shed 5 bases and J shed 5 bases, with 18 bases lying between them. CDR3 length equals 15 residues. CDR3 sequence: CASSPQGRDLYGYTF. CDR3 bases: TGTGCCAGCAGCCCCCAAGGGAGGGATTTATATGGCTACACCTTC. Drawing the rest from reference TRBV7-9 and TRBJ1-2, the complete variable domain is DTGVSQNPRHKITKRGQNVTFRCDPISEHNRLYWYRQTLGQGPEFLTYFQNEAQLEKSRLLSDRFSAERPKGSFSTLEIQRTEQGDSAMYLCASSPQGRDLYGYTFGSGTRLTVV.

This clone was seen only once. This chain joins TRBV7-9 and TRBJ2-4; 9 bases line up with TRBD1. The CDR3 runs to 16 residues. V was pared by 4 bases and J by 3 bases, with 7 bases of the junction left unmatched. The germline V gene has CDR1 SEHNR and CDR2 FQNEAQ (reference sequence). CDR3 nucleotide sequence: TGTGCCAGCAGCTATTCACAGGGGGCTAGCAAAAACATTCAGTACTTC. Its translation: CASSYSQGASKNIQYF.

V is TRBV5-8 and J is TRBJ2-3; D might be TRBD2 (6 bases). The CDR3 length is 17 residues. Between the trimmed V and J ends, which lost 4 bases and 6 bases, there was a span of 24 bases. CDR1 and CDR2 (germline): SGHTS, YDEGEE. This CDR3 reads CASSTKIRGEESDTQYF. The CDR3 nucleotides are TGTGCCAGCAGCACCAAGATAAGAGGGGAGGAATCGGATACGCAGTATTTT.

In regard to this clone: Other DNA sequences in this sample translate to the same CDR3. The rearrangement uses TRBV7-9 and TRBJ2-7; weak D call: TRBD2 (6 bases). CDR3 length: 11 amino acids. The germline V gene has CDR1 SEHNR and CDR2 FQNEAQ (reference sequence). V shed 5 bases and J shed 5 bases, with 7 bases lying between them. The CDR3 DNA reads TGTGCCAGCAGCCCGGGAGACGAGCAGTACTTC. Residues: CASSPGDEQYF.